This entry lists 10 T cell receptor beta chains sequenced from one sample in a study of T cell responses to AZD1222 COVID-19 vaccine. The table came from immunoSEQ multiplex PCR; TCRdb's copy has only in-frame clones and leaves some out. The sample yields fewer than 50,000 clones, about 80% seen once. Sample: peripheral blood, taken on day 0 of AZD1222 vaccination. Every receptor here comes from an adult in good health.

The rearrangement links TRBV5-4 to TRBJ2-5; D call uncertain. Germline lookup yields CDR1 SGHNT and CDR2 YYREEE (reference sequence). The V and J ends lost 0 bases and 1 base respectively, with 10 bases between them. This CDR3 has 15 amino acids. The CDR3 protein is CASSLGVESQETQYF. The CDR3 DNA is TGTGCCAGCAGCTTGGGGGTTGAATCCCAAGAGACCCAGTACTTC.

As DNA, the CDR3 is TGTGCCAGCAGCCGGGACAGAGTATTGGGGCAGTTCTTC. It codes for CASSRDRVLGQFF. The chain combines TRBV5-6 with TRBJ2-1; 7 bases are shared with TRBD1. After removal of 4 bases from V and 12 bases from J, the junction contained 10 bases not matched to a gene. CDR3 length: 13 residues. Per germline, CDR1 SGHDT and CDR2 YYEEEE. The entire variable domain, with the rest obtained from reference TRBV5-6 and TRBJ2-1, is as follows: DAGVTQSPTHLIKTRGQQVTLRCSPKSGHDTVSWYQQALGQGPQFIFQYYEEEERQRGNFPDRFSGHQFPNYSSELNVNALLLGDSALYLCASSRDRVLGQFFGPGTRLTVL.

CDR3 in amino acids: CASSLTTGGNEKLFF. CDR3 coding DNA: TGTGCCAGCAGCTTAACAACAGGGGGTAATGAAAAACTGTTTTTT. The gene calls are TRBV7-2 and TRBJ1-4; 8 positions match TRBD1. Germline CDR1 SGHTA, CDR2 FQGNSA. V was clipped by 2 bases and J by 4 bases; unmatched bases: 3. CDR3 size: 15 residues.

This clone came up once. CDR3 residues: CASSSLQGPTGGYTF. The DNA of the CDR3 is TGCGCCAGCAGCTCTCTACAGGGGCCGACAGGCGGCTACACCTTC. V usage is TRBV5-1 and J usage is TRBJ1-2, with TRBD1 matching 7 bases. Germline-derived CDR1 and CDR2 are SGHRS and YFSETQ. V was clipped by 3 bases and J by 8 bases; unmatched bases: 13. The CDR3 covers 15 residues.

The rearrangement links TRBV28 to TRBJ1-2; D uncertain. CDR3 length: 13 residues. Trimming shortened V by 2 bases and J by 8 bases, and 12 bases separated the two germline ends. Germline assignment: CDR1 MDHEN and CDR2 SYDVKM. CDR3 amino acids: CASSLHGIGGYTF. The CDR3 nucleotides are TGTGCCAGCAGTTTACATGGGATAGGCGGCTACACCTTC.

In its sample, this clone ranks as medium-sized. In DNA, the CDR3 is TGTGCCACCCAGGCAACCGGGGAGCTGTTTTTT. Residues: CATQATGELFF. The V call is TRBV19, the J call TRBJ2-2; D not resolved. Between the trimmed V and J ends, which lost 10 bases and 5 bases, there was a span of 8 bases. The length of the CDR3 is 11 residues. The germline gives CDR1 LNHDA, CDR2 SQIVND (reference sequence).

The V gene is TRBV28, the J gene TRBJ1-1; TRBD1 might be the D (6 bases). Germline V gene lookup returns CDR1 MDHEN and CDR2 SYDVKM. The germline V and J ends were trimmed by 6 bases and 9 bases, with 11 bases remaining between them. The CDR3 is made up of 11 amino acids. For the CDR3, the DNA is TGTGCCAGCAGCACAGACAGGAAAGCTTTCTTT. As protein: CASSTDRKAFF. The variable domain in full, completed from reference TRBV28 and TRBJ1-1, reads DVKVTQSSRYLVKRTGEKVFLECVQDMDHENMFWYRQDPGLGLRLIYFSYDVKMKEKGDIPEGYSVSREKKERFSLILESASTNQTSMYLCASSTDRKAFFGQGTRLTVV.

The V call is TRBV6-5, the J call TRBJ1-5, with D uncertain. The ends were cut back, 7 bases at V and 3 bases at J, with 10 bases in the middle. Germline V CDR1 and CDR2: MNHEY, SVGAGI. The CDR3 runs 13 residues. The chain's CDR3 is CASNLHVNQPQHF. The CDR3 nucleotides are TGTGCCAGCAATCTACACGTCAATCAGCCCCAGCATTTT.

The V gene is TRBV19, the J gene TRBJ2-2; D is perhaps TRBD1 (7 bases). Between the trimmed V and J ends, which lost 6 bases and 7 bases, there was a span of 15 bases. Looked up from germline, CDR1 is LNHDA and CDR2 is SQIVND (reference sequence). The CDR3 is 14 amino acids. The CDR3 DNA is TGTGCCAGTAGCCAGGGGGGAGCAAACGGGGAGCTGTTTTTT. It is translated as CASSQGGANGELFF.

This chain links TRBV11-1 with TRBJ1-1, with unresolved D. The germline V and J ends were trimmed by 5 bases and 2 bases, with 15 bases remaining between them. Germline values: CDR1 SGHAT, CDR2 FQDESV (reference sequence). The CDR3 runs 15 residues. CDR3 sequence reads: CASSQNDGSNTEAFF. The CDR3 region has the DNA TGTGCCAGCAGCCAGAACGACGGGTCCAACACTGAAGCTTTCTTT. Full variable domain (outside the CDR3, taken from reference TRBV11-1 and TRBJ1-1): EAEVAQSPRYKITEKSQAVAFWCDPISGHATLYWYRQILGQGPELLVQFQDESVVDDSQLPKDRFSAERLKGVDSTLKIQPAELGDSAMYLCASSQNDGSNTEAFFGQGTRLTVV.